Shown below are 22 T cell receptor beta chains from a single sample sequenced in a study of T cell responses to AZD1222 COVID-19 vaccine (dated by TCRdb to 2020 to 2022). Library preparation used the immunoSEQ multiplex PCR assay. TCRdb re-hosts the immuneACCESS table, in-frame sequences only. Its copies lack some clones; in the studies checked, an unresolved V gene accounts for under half of them, and the cause for the rest is not known. This sample lists 150,000 or so clones; more than 90% were detected once. Approximately 4.7% of the sample belongs to the ten largest clones. The sample's time point label, decoded: baseline before first vaccination. Source: peripheral blood, taken on day 0 of AZD1222 vaccination. The receptors originated from an adult in good health.

This clone was found once. The genes are TRBV7-9 and TRBJ1-2; unclear D gene. Trimming shortened V by 2 bases and J by 4 bases, and 8 bases separated the two germline ends. The germline V gene encodes CDR1 SEHNR and CDR2 FQNEAQ (reference sequence). The CDR3 has 13 residues. As DNA, the CDR3 is TGTGCCAGCAGCTTAAAGGGTTCCTATGGCTACACCTTC. As protein: CASSLKGSYGYTF.

The chain links TRBV5-1 to TRBJ2-2; no reliable D call. V gave up 4 bases and J gave up 4 bases, with 8 bases separating them. Germline V CDR1 and CDR2: SGHRS, YFSETQ. The CDR3 runs 13 residues. CDR3 residues: CASSRGGTGELFF. The CDR3 nucleotides read TGCGCCAGCAGCAGAGGTGGCACCGGGGAGCTGTTTTTT.

J is TRBJ2-1 and V is TRBV19; unclear D gene. Germline CDR1 is LNHDA and CDR2 is SQIVND (reference sequence). V shed 5 bases and J shed 1 base, with 6 bases lying between them. The CDR3 is 13 residues long. The CDR3 bases are TGTGCCAGTAGTTCGAGGTCCTACAATGAGCAGTTCTTC. Residues: CASSSRSYNEQFF.

The gene calls are TRBV11-2 and TRBJ2-7; a possible D gene is TRBD2 (6 bases). Trimming took 8 bases from V and 3 from J, leaving 14 bases between them. CDR3 length: 13 amino acids. Germline V CDR1 and CDR2: SGHAT, FQNNGV. This CDR3 reads CASGSGLVYEQYF. CDR3 DNA: TGTGCCAGCGGATCGGGACTGGTCTACGAGCAGTACTTC.

This chain connects TRBV7-9 to TRBJ2-3; TRBD1 or TRBD2 may be the D gene (5 bases each). CDR1 is SEHNR and CDR2 is FQNEAQ in the germline V gene (reference sequence). CDR3 length: 16 residues. Deletions cut 5 bases from V and 0 bases from J, with 15 bases between. The CDR3 reads CASSHRDAPSTDTQYF. The CDR3 DNA reads as TGTGCCAGCAGCCACCGGGACGCCCCGAGCACAGATACGCAGTATTTT.

The chain is built from TRBV5-1 and TRBJ2-7; 11 nucleotides line up with TRBD1. V was pared by 0 bases and J by 3 bases, with 2 bases of the junction left unmatched. Germline CDR1 is SGHRS and CDR2 is YFSETQ. The CDR3 runs 15 residues. DNA for the CDR3: TGCGCCAGCAGCTTGGTGGGACAGGGGGACTACGAGCAGTACTTC. Protein sequence: CASSLVGQGDYEQYF. The full variable domain, with the rest looked up from reference TRBV5-1 and TRBJ2-7, is KAGVTQTPRYLIKTRGQQVTLSCSPISGHRSVSWYQQTPGQGLQFLFEYFSETQRNKGNFPGRFSGRQFSNSRSEMNVSTLELGDSALYLCASSLVGQGDYEQYFGPGTRLTVT.

CDR3 residues: CASIRGLALEETQYF. Written as DNA, the CDR3 is TGCGCCAGTATCCGGGGGCTAGCGTTAGAAGAGACCCAGTACTTC. V and J are TRBV5-1 and TRBJ2-5; D is tentatively TRBD1 or TRBD2 (6 bases each). V was shortened by 8 bases and J by 3 bases, with 20 bases between the two germline ends. CDR3 length equals 15 residues. Germline V lookup: CDR1 SGHRS, CDR2 YFSETQ. Based on the CDR3 plus reference TRBV5-1 and TRBJ2-5, the full variable domain is KAGVTQTPRYLIKTRGQQVTLSCSPISGHRSVSWYQQTPGQGLQFLFEYFSETQRNKGNFPGRFSGRQFSNSRSEMNVSTLELGDSALYLCASIRGLALEETQYFGPGTRLLVL.

The chain uses TRBV7-9 and TRBJ1-4, with 7 nucleotides matching TRBD1. The CDR3 length is 16 residues. Germline V gene data show CDR1 as SEHNR and CDR2 as FQNEAQ (reference sequence). V lost 5 bases, J lost 5 bases, and 11 bases stayed unmatched. The CDR3 DNA reads as TGTGCCAGCAGCACGACGCAACAGGGGATAAATGAAAAACTGTTTTTT. This sequence encodes CASSTTQQGINEKLFF.

The chain carries TRBV19 and TRBJ2-1; D may correspond to TRBD1 or TRBD2 (5 bases each). The CDR3 has 14 amino acids. The germline V gene has CDR1 LNHDA and CDR2 SQIVND (reference sequence). V was clipped by 7 bases and J by 7 bases, with 17 bases between them. CDR3 amino acids: CASIEDGGRNEQFF. The DNA for the CDR3 is TGTGCCAGTATAGAGGATGGGGGAAGGAATGAGCAGTTCTTC.

Only one count was recorded for this clone. The genes are TRBV7-6 and TRBJ2-1; D assignment may be TRBD1 or TRBD2 (5 bases each). Germline-derived CDR1 and CDR2 are SGHVS and FNYEAQ. V lost 5 bases and J 9 bases, leaving 23 bases between the germline ends. The CDR3 totals 16 residues. This CDR3 is CASSPPGTYQGREQFF. The CDR3 DNA follows: TGTGCCAGCAGCCCCCCCGGGACCTATCAAGGTCGTGAGCAGTTCTTC.

This chain joins TRBV7-2 and TRBJ2-5; D remains ambiguous. There are 15 residues in the CDR3. CDR1 is SGHTA and CDR2 is FQGNSA in the germline V gene. The germline V and J ends were trimmed by 0 bases and 4 bases, with 12 bases remaining between them. CDR3 DNA: TGTGCCAGCAGCTTAGCGGGTTCCACCGGAGAGACCCAGTACTTC. Translating it yields CASSLAGSTGETQYF.

This chain joins TRBV28 and TRBJ1-1; 7 nucleotides align to TRBD1. Germline CDR1 is MDHEN and CDR2 is SYDVKM. The CDR3 is 15 residues long. J gave up 10 bases and V 7 bases, and 18 bases lay outside the gene matches. The CDR3 bases are TGTGCCAGCACCAGAGGGGGACAGTTGGTTTGGGTAGCTTTCTTT. This encodes CASTRGGQLVWVAFF.

The chain combines TRBV19 with TRBJ2-3; TRBD1 or TRBD2 may be the D gene (5 bases each). The CDR3 sequence is 16 residues long. Germline CDR1 and CDR2: LNHDA and SQIVND (reference sequence). V dropped 6 bases and J dropped 5 bases, with 21 bases sitting between them. Here the CDR3 reads CASSPVRTGAGDTQYF. For the CDR3, the DNA is TGTGCCAGTAGCCCAGTCCGGACCGGGGCGGGAGATACGCAGTATTTT.

This CDR3 reads CASSPRGNTDTQYF. In nucleotides, the CDR3 is TGTGCCAGCAGCCCCAGGGGAAACACAGATACGCAGTATTTT. V gene TRBV13 combines with J gene TRBJ2-3; perhaps TRBD1 as D (6 bases). CDR3 length equals 14 residues. The germline V gene has CDR1 PRHDT and CDR2 FYEKMQ (reference sequence). Trimming took 5 bases from V and 2 from J, leaving 11 bases between them.

V and J are TRBV7-9 and TRBJ1-6; D is uncertain. The V end was cut by 5 bases, the J end by 10 bases, with 15 bases between. Germline V CDR1 and CDR2: SEHNR, FQNEAQ (reference sequence). The length of the CDR3 is 14 residues. CDR3 sequence (DNA): TGTGCCAGCAGCCCTCCGACATCCACCTCACCCCTCCACTTT. Translating gives CASSPPTSTSPLHF. Filled out from reference TRBV7-9 and TRBJ1-6, the complete variable domain reads DTGVSQNPRHKITKRGQNVTFRCDPISEHNRLYWYRQTLGQGPEFLTYFQNEAQLEKSRLLSDRFSAERPKGSFSTLEIQRTEQGDSAMYLCASSPPTSTSPLHFGNGTRLTVT.

The chain combines TRBV7-2 with TRBJ1-5; D not certain. CDR3 length: 14 residues. Per the germline V gene, CDR1 is SGHTA and CDR2 is FQGNSA. Trimming pared 3 bases from V and 0 bases from J, leaving 6 bases between. Written as DNA, the CDR3 is TGTGCCAGCAGCTTCGATCATAGCAATCAGCCCCAGCATTTT. This sequence encodes CASSFDHSNQPQHF.

V gene TRBV4-2 combines with J gene TRBJ2-2, with D possibly being TRBD2 (6 bases). The germline V gene encodes CDR1 LGHNA and CDR2 YNFKEQ. The V end lost 0 bases, the J end lost 3 bases, and 11 bases lay between the germline ends. The CDR3 covers 16 residues. In nucleotides, the CDR3 is TGTGCCAGCAGCCAAGATCCGGGGGTGGACACCGGGGAGCTGTTTTTT. The encoded protein is CASSQDPGVDTGELFF.

This rearrangement joins TRBV19 to TRBJ2-7, with TRBD1 matching 7 bases. V was pared by 5 bases and J by 4 bases, with 8 bases of the junction left unmatched. Germline lookup yields CDR1 LNHDA and CDR2 SQIVND (reference sequence). This CDR3 contains 14 residues. CDR3 region: CASSSAYRGYEQYF. CDR3 coding DNA: TGTGCCAGTAGTTCAGCGTACAGGGGTTACGAGCAGTACTTC.

V is TRBV2 and J is TRBJ1-5; 7 nucleotides agree with TRBD1. Germline assignment: CDR1 SNHLY and CDR2 FYNNEI. CDR3 size: 15 residues. With V trimmed by 6 bases and J by 4 bases, 9 bases remained unmatched. The CDR3 DNA follows: TGTGCCAGCAGCGAGGGGGCACAGGTGAATCAGCCCCAGCATTTT. Translating it yields CASSEGAQVNQPQHF.

The chain recombines TRBV10-3 with TRBJ2-7, with TRBD1 matching over 8 bases. This CDR3 has 15 amino acids. Trimming cost V 6 bases and J 2 bases; bases outside gene matches: 9. CDR1 is ENHRY, CDR2 SYGVKD, per germline. The CDR3 nucleotides read TGTGCCATCAGCGATCTCGGGACAGGAACCTACGAGCAGTACTTC. Its translation: CAISDLGTGTYEQYF.

The chain employs TRBV7-2 and TRBJ2-2; D remains ambiguous. This CDR3 is built from 14 residues. Germline lookup yields CDR1 SGHTA and CDR2 FQGNSA. Trimming removed 8 bases at V and 0 bases at J, with 10 bases between. CDR3 DNA sequence: TGTGCCAGCCGGTGGAGTCCGAACACCGGGGAGCTGTTTTTT. Translating gives CASRWSPNTGELFF.

The chain employs TRBV5-6 and TRBJ1-5, with 7 positions matching TRBD1. The CDR3 covers 13 residues. CDR1 and CDR2 (germline): SGHDT, YYEEEE. V was pared by 3 bases and J by 7 bases, with 4 bases of the junction left unmatched. In DNA, the CDR3 is TGTGCCAGCAGCTGGCGCAGGGGGCAGCCCCAGCATTTT. Its translation is CASSWRRGQPQHF.